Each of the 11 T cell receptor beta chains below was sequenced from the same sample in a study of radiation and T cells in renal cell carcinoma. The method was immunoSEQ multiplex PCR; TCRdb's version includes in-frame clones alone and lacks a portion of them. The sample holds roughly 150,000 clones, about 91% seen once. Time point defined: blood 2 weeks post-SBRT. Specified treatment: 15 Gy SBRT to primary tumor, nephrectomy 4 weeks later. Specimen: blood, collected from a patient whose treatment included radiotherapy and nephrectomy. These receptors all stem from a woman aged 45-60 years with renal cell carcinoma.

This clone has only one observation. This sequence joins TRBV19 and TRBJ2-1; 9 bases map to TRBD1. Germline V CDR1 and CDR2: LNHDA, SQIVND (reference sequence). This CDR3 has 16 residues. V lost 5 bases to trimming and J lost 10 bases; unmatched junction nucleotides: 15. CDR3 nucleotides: TGTGCCAGTAGTTTCCGCCGGGACAGGGTTCTAGACGAGCAGTTCTTC. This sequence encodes CASSFRRDRVLDEQFF.

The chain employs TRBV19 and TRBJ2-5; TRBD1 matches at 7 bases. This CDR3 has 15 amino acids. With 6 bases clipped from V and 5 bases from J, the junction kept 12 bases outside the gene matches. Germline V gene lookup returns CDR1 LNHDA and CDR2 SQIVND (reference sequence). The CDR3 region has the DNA TGTGCCAGTAGCCCAGGGGGTTTTCCTATGGAGACCCAGTACTTC. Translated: CASSPGGFPMETQYF.

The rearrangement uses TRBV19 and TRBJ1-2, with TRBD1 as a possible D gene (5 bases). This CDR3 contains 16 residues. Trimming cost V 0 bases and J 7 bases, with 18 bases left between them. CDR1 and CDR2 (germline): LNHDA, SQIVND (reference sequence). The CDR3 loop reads CASSIDHGGLKSGYTF. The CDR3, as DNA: TGTGCCAGTAGTATAGATCATGGGGGATTAAAGAGTGGCTACACCTTC.

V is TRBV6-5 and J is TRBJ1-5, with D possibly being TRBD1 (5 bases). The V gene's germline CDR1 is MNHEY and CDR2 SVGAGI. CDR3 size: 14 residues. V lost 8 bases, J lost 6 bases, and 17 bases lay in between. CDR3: CASWGGGSGQPQHF. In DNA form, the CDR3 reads TGTGCCAGCTGGGGGGGTGGATCGGGTCAGCCCCAGCATTTT.

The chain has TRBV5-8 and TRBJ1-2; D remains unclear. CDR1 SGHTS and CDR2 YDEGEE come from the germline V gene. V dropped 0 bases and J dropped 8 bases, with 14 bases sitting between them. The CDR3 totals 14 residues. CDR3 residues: CASSLADRAVGYTF. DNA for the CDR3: TGTGCCAGCAGCTTGGCCGACCGGGCGGTAGGCTACACCTTC.

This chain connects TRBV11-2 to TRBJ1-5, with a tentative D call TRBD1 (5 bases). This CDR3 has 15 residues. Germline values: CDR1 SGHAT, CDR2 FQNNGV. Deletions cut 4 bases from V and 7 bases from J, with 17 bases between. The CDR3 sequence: CASSSLQGIGQPQHF. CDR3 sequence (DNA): TGTGCCAGCAGCTCCCTGCAGGGAATTGGACAGCCCCAGCATTTT.

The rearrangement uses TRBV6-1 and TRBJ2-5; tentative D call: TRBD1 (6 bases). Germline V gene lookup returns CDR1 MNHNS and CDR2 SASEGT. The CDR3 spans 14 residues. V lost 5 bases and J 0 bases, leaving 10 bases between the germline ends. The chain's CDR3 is CASSFRQDQETQYF. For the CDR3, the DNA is TGTGCCAGCAGTTTCCGACAGGACCAAGAGACCCAGTACTTC.

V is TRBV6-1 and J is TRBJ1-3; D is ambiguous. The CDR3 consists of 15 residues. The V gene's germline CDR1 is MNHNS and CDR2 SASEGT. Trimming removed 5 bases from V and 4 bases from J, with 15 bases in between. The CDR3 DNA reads TGTGCCAGCAGTTCCGGACTGTTCCCCGGAAACACCATATATTTT. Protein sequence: CASSSGLFPGNTIYF.

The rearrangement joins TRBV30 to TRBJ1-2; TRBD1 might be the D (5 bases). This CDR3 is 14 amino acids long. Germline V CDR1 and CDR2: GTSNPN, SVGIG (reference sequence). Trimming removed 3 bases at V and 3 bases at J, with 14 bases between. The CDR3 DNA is TGTGCCTGGAGGGTGGCAGGGAGATACTATGGCTACACCTTC. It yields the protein CAWRVAGRYYGYTF.

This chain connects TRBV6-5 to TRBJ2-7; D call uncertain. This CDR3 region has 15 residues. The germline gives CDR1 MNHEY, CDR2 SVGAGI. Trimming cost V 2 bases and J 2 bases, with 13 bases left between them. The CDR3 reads CASSYATEETYEQYF. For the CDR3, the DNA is TGTGCCAGCAGTTACGCTACAGAGGAGACCTACGAGCAGTACTTC.

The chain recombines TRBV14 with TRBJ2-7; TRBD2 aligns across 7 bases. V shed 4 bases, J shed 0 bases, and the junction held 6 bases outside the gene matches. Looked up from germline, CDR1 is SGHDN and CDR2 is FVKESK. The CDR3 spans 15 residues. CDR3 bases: TGTGCCAGCAGCCCCTTGGGGGGGACCTCCTACGAGCAGTACTTC. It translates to CASSPLGGTSYEQYF.